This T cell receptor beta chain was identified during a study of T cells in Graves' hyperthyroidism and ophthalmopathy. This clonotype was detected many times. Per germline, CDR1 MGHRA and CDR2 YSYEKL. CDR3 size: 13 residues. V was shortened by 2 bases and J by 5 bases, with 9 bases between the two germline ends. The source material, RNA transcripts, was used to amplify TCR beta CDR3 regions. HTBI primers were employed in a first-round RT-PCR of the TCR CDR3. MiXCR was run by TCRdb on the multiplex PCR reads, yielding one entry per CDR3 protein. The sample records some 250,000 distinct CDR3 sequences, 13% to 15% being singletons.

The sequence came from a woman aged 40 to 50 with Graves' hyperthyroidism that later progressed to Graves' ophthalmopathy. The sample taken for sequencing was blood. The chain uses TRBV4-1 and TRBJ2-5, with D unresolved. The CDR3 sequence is CASSQQRAETQYF. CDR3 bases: TGCGCCAGCAGCCAACAACGTGCTGAGACCCAGTACTTC.